This T cell receptor (beta chain) derives from a study of T-cell memory formation after mild COVID-19. Across the study: TCR clusters mostly belonged to single donors. Findings and caveats of the study: Clones contracting across day 15 to 85 had a balanced CD4/CD8 profile; later expanding clones leaned CD4+. Clones that contracted clustered mainly in CM and EM if CD4+ and in EMRA if CD8+. Memory cells collected pre-infection included some clones that later responded, suggesting cross-reactive memory joined.

Remarks on this clonotype: Its antigen is currently unknown.

Each CDR3 protein is one row after TCRdb ran MiXCR on the 5' RACE reads. The profile shows approximately 290,000 distinct CDR3 sequences, approximately 8% of them singletons. Trimming removed 1 base at V and 3 bases at J, with 13 bases between. The CDR3 consists of 15 residues. CDR1 SGHAT and CDR2 FQNNGV come from the germline V gene. This TCR was sampled from a man younger than 30 who had mild COVID-19 (a few samples of this study predate the infection). Cell type and time point are not known. The chain employs TRBV11-2 and TRBJ2-7; D might be TRBD2 (6 bases). What was sequenced was PBMCs or a T cell subset sorted from them (not recorded which). This CDR3 reads CASSLGSGVHYEQYF. The CDR3 coding sequence is TGTGCCAGCAGCTTAGGTTCGGGGGTTCACTACGAGCAGTACTTC.